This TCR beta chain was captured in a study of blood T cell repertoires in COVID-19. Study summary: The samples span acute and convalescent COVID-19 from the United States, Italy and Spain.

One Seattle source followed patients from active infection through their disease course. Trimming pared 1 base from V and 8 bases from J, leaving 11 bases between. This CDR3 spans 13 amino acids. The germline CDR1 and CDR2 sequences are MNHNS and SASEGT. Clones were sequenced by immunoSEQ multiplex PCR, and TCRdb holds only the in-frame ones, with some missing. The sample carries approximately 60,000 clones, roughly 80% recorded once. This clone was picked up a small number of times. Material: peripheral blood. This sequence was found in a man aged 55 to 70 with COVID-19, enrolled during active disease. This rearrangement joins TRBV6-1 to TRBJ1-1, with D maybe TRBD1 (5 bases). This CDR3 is CASSEGFQGEAFF. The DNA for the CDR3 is TGTGCCAGCAGTGAAGGGTTTCAGGGAGAAGCTTTCTTT.